This T cell receptor beta chain was identified during a study of control samples from healthy donors and cancer patients. The CDR3 has 14 residues. Trimming took off 4 bases at V and 7 bases at J, with 18 bases between the two ends. CDR1 and CDR2 (germline): SGHKS, YYEKEE (reference sequence). The protocol was immunoSEQ multiplex PCR, while the TCRdb copy is restricted to in-frame clones and leaves out a portion. This repertoire shows 110,000 or so clones, around 82% found once; its top ten account for over 10%. This sequence originates from a woman aged 45-65 years in good health. The chain is built from TRBV5-5 and TRBJ2-7; D possibly matches TRBD1 or TRBD2 (7 bases each). The source material was blood. In DNA, the CDR3 is TGTGCCAGCAGCACTTGGGGAGGGGGCGGGGAGCAGTACTTC. This gives the protein CASSTWGGGGEQYF.